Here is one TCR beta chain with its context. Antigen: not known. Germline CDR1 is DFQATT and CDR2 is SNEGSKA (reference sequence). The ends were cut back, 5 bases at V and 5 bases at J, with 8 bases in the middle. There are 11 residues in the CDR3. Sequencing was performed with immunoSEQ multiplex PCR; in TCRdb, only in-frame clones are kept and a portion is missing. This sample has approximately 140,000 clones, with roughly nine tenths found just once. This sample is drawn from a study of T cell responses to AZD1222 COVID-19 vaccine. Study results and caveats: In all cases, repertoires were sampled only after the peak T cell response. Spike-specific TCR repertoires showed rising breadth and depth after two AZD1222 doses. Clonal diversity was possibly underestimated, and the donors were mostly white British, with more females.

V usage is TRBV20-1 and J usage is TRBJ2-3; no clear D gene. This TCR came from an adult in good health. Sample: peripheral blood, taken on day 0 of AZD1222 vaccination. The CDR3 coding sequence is TGCAGTGCTCCCGTTAGAGATACGCAGTATTTT. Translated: CSAPVRDTQYF.